This passage covers 17 T cell receptor beta chains from one sample sequenced in a study of post-analysis software for immune sequencing data. Study results and caveats: Patients had higher frequencies than controls of five TRBV segments, including TRBV5-6, TRBV5-1 and TRBV20-1.

The TCR beta cDNA libraries carried unique molecular identifiers. TCRdb ran MiXCR on the PCR reads and lists one entry per CDR3 protein. The sample yields roughly 200,000 distinct CDR3 sequences, over 25% seen once. The antigens for these receptors are not known. Material for sequencing was blood. These receptors were obtained from a girl under 18 with multiple sclerosis.

There are many counts of this clonotype. The rearrangement uses TRBV5-5 and TRBJ2-1; 9 bases agree with TRBD1. Germline V CDR1 and CDR2: SGHKS, YYEKEE (reference sequence). The CDR3 loop spans 14 amino acids. Trimming took 5 bases from V and 7 from J; bases not matched to a gene: 7. As DNA, the CDR3 is TGTGCCAGCAGTCCCGGGACAGGGAGGAATGAGCAGTTCTTC. Translated, it gives CASSPGTGRNEQFF.

In its sample, this clonotype was seen many times. The rearrangement links TRBV11-2 to TRBJ2-1, with TRBD2 matching 7 bases. The CDR3 length is 19 residues. J lost 2 bases, V lost 1 base, and 14 bases had no gene match. Germline V lookup: CDR1 SGHAT, CDR2 FQNNGV. The CDR3: CASSLGGHGGSPTYNEQFF. CDR3 DNA: TGTGCCAGCAGCTTAGGAGGGCATGGCGGGAGCCCCACCTACAATGAGCAGTTCTTC.

For this clonotype: A much larger clone sits a single nucleotide away, making a read error possible. The rearrangement uses TRBV10-3 and TRBJ2-1; TRBD2 matches 7 bases. The CDR3 extends over 16 amino acids. The germline V gene encodes CDR1 ENHRY and CDR2 SYGVKD. The CDR3 is CTISTTGTTTYNEQFF. CDR3 sequence (DNA): TGTACCATCAGCACCACCGGGACTACGACCTACAATGAGCAGTTCTTC.

This clonotype was observed once. The V gene is TRBV19, the J gene TRBJ2-3; the D is unclear. V shed 6 bases and J shed 6 bases, with 16 bases lying between them. Per germline, CDR1 LNHDA and CDR2 SQIVND (reference sequence). The CDR3 extends over 14 amino acids. The CDR3 reads CASRRDGSADTQYF. Written as DNA, the CDR3 is TGTGCCAGTAGACGAGACGGGTCGGCGGATACGCAGTATTTT.

The V call is TRBV7-9, the J call TRBJ1-5, with D unresolved. The length of the CDR3 is 13 residues. Trimming left V 4 bases short and J 5 bases short, with 9 bases between. Germline-derived CDR1 and CDR2 are SEHNR and FQNEAQ (reference sequence). The CDR3 spells CASSYVMDQPQHF. For the CDR3, the DNA is TGTGCCAGCAGCTACGTAATGGATCAGCCCCAGCATTTT. Using reference TRBV7-9 and TRBJ1-5 for the parts outside the CDR3, the full variable domain is DTGVSQNPRHKITKRGQNVTFRCDPISEHNRLYWYRQTLGQGPEFLTYFQNEAQLEKSRLLSDRFSAERPKGSFSTLEIQRTEQGDSAMYLCASSYVMDQPQHFGDGTRLSIL.

This clonotype occurred many times. The rearrangement uses TRBV5-1 and TRBJ2-7, with TRBD1 matching 7 bases. The germline gives CDR1 SGHRS, CDR2 YFSETQ. This CDR3 comprises 13 residues. J gave up 5 bases and V 0 bases, and 2 bases lay outside the gene matches. The CDR3 coding sequence is TGCGCCAGCAGCTTGGACAGGGGACACGAGCAGTACTTC. It translates to CASSLDRGHEQYF.

This clonotype came up many times. The rearrangement links TRBV11-2 to TRBJ2-1; D call uncertain. The CDR3 consists of 15 residues. V shed 3 bases and J shed 7 bases, with 16 bases lying between them. CDR1 and CDR2 from the germline V gene are SGHAT and FQNNGV. CDR3 nucleotide sequence: TGTGCCAGCAGCTTCAGTTCTCTTTCTATTAATGAGCAGTTCTTC. This translates into CASSFSSLSINEQFF.

Points on this clonotype: The CDR3 carries no conserved terminal phenylalanine or tryptophan, so it likely arises from a read error. The chain links TRBV7-9 to TRBJ2-1; D may correspond to TRBD1 or TRBD2 (5 bases each). Trimming took 1 base from V and 10 from J, leaving 8 bases between them. The CDR3 spans 12 residues. From germline, CDR1 is SEHNR and CDR2 FQNEAQ (reference sequence). The CDR3 coding sequence is TGTGCCAGCAGCTTAGTCGGGGCCGAGCAGTTCTTG. Its translation is CASSLVGAEQFL.

This clonotype appeared many times. The chain is built from TRBV20-1 and TRBJ1-2, with no clear D. V lost 0 bases and J lost 9, with 17 bases in between. Germline lookup yields CDR1 DFQATT and CDR2 SNEGSKA (reference sequence). This CDR3 spans 14 amino acids. The CDR3, as DNA: TGCAGTGCTAGAGATCCCGACCGCCCTATGCGCTACACCTTC. This translates into CSARDPDRPMRYTF.

This clonotype appeared many times. At one boundary the junction diverges from the germline segment, which might be a read error. V and J are TRBV7-7 and TRBJ2-1; tentative D call: TRBD1 (6 bases). This CDR3 spans 15 amino acids. CDR1 and CDR2 from the germline V gene are SSHAT and FNYEAQ (reference sequence). The CDR3 DNA sequence: TGTGCTAGCAGCTCCGGACAGAGAGAGTACAATGAGCAGTTCTTC. It codes for CASSSGQREYNEQFF.

This chain joins TRBV5-5 and TRBJ2-4, with D perhaps matching TRBD1 (6 bases). The DNA end is a closer match to TRBJ2-7, so the J assignment may be wrong. In germline, CDR1 is SGHKS, CDR2 YYEKEE (reference sequence). The CDR3 contains 14 residues. The CDR3 sequence is CASSLQDSRYEQYF. The CDR3 coding sequence is TGTGCCAGCAGCTTGCAGGACAGCCGCTACGAGCAGTACTTC.

This clonotype was counted ten times or more. The chain employs TRBV28 and TRBJ2-3; 8 positions match TRBD2. In germline, CDR1 is MDHEN, CDR2 SYDVKM. CDR3 length: 14 amino acids. In DNA form, the CDR3 reads TGTGGGGCCAGCGGGGGCCCCCCTGCAGATACGCAGTATTTT. It codes for CGASGGPPADTQYF.

At least ten counts were recorded for this clonotype. This chain connects TRBV2 to TRBJ2-7; 10 bases fit TRBD1. Germline V lookup: CDR1 SNHLY, CDR2 FYNNEI. The CDR3 contains 15 residues. With V trimmed by 5 bases and J by 1 base, 5 bases remained unmatched. The CDR3 spells CASSPDRGLSYEQYF. Written as DNA, the CDR3 is TGTGCCAGCAGTCCTGACAGGGGGCTTTCCTACGAGCAGTACTTC. Supplemented by reference TRBV2 and TRBJ2-7, the full variable domain reads EPEVTQTPSHQVTQMGQEVILRCVPISNHLYFYWYRQILGQKVEFLVSFYNNEISEKSEIFDDQFSVERPDGSNFTLKIRSTKLEDSAMYFCASSPDRGLSYEQYFGPGTRLTVT.

Remarks on this clonotype: The junction departs from germline at one end; a sequencing error may be responsible. The chain recombines TRBV28 with TRBJ2-5; 10 bases are shared with TRBD2. Judging by the DNA end, TRBJ2-1 fits better; the J call may be wrong. This CDR3 is 15 amino acids long. The germline V gene encodes CDR1 MDHEN and CDR2 SYDVKM. As DNA, the CDR3 is TGTACCAGCAGTTTGCTAGCGGGAGTACGAGAGACCCAGTTCTTC. It is translated as CTSSLLAGVRETQFF.

This clonotype was seen just once. The junction and the germline gene differ at one end; a read error may be behind it. The rearrangement joins TRBV7-9 to TRBJ2-3, with D possibly TRBD1 on 7 matching bases. The germline CDR1 and CDR2 sequences are SEHNR and FQNEAQ (reference sequence). The CDR3 has 16 amino acids. CDR3 residues: CVSSFWIGRGDDTQYF. CDR3 DNA sequence: TGTGTCAGCAGCTTTTGGATCGGCAGGGGGGACGATACGCAGTATTTT.

This clonotype has only a few counts. The chain has TRBV5-1 and TRBJ1-6; TRBD1 aligns across 11 bases. Germline-derived CDR1 and CDR2 are SGHRS and YFSETQ. The V and J ends lost 4 bases and 7 bases, in that order; junction bases with no gene match: 7. This CDR3 contains 16 residues. This CDR3 reads CASSQGQGAGNSPLHF. CDR3 DNA: TGCGCCAGCAGCCAAGGACAGGGGGCCGGCAATTCACCCCTCCACTTT.

The chain is built from TRBV20-1 and TRBJ2-5, with unresolved D. Looked up from germline, CDR1 is DFQATT and CDR2 is SNEGSKA (reference sequence). The CDR3 covers 13 residues. Trimming pared 0 bases from V and 9 bases from J, leaving 14 bases between. In nucleotides, the CDR3 is TGCAGTGCTAGAGATCTCTCCCCACGGGCCCAGTACTTC. It yields the protein CSARDLSPRAQYF.